One and the same sample provided the 15 T cell receptor beta chains below, sequenced in a study of regulatory and conventional T cells in RAG deficiency. Only in-frame clones appear in the TCRdb table, and some are missing; sequencing was by immunoSEQ multiplex PCR. Here the sample spans tens of thousands of clones, about 89% being singletons. These same data were also listed under a study on regulatory T cells. That publication notes: The PCR used 52 TRBV and 13 TRBJ primers.

The sample consisted of CD8+ T cells sorted from blood. Receptor source: a human donor in good health.

This clone has only one observation. This rearrangement joins TRBV18 to TRBJ1-1, with a possible D match to TRBD1 (5 bases). Trimming shortened V by 2 bases and J by 1 base, and 11 bases separated the two germline ends. This CDR3 contains 15 residues. Germline CDR1 KGHSH, CDR2 LQKENI. The CDR3 DNA reads as TGTGCCAGCTCACCAAAGGACATCAAGAACACTGAAGCTTTCTTT. Translation: CASSPKDIKNTEAFF.

This rearrangement joins TRBV4-1 to TRBJ1-1; tentative D call: TRBD1 (5 bases). The CDR3 spans 15 residues. Germline values: CDR1 MGHRA, CDR2 YSYEKL. Trimming removed 3 bases at V and 1 base at J, with 12 bases between. CDR3 in DNA: TGCGCCAGCAGCCAGACCCGAACAGGGAACACTGAAGCTTTCTTT. Its protein is CASSQTRTGNTEAFF.

The chain couples TRBV19 to TRBJ1-1; the D is unclear. The V end lost 8 bases, the J end lost 5 bases, and 15 bases lay between the germline ends. The CDR3 extends over 13 amino acids. Germline V gene sequence: CDR1 LNHDA, CDR2 SQIVND (reference sequence). The CDR3 nucleotides are TGTGCCAGTGGGCGGGGATGGAGGACTGAAGCTTTCTTT. This sequence encodes CASGRGWRTEAFF.

The chain employs TRBV6-6 and TRBJ2-5; 8 nucleotides align to TRBD2. V was clipped by 4 bases and J by 1 base; unmatched bases: 2. In germline, CDR1 is MNHNY, CDR2 SVGAGI (reference sequence). The CDR3 sequence is 14 residues long. The CDR3 spells CASSLLAVQETQYF. CDR3 nucleotide sequence: TGTGCCAGCAGTTTACTAGCGGTCCAAGAGACCCAGTACTTC.

J is TRBJ1-4 and V is TRBV6-5; D unclear. CDR1 and CDR2 from the germline V gene are MNHEY and SVGAGI. V lost 2 bases to trimming and J lost 3 bases, with 7 bases between them. The CDR3 loop spans 14 amino acids. The CDR3 reads CASSYAPSNEKLFF. CDR3 nucleotide sequence: TGTGCCAGCAGTTACGCCCCTTCTAATGAAAAACTGTTTTTT.

V usage is TRBV2 and J usage is TRBJ1-1; D gene unclear. V lost 6 bases to trimming and J lost 0 bases, with 8 bases between them. Germline assignment: CDR1 SNHLY and CDR2 FYNNEI. This CDR3 spans 13 amino acids. The CDR3 region is CASSSPLNTEAFF. The CDR3 DNA reads TGTGCCAGCAGCTCCCCACTGAACACTGAAGCTTTCTTT.

The chain combines TRBV6-1 with TRBJ1-4, with a tentative D call TRBD1 (6 bases). V gave up 6 bases and J gave up 7 bases, with 12 bases separating them. This CDR3 contains 13 residues. CDR1 MNHNS and CDR2 SASEGT come from the germline V gene. This CDR3 reads CASRGGRGEKLFF. The CDR3, as DNA: TGTGCCAGCAGGGGGGGCAGGGGTGAAAAACTGTTTTTT.

The CDR3 is CASSPTRRTDSSNQPQHF. The CDR3 DNA is TGTGCCAGCTCACCTACGAGACGAACGGACAGTAGCAATCAGCCCCAGCATTTT. The V gene is TRBV18, the J gene TRBJ1-5, with D possibly TRBD1 on 6 matching bases. V gave up 3 bases and J gave up 0 bases, with 18 bases separating them. Germline V CDR1 and CDR2: KGHSH, LQKENI. This CDR3 has 18 amino acids.

This clone was counted a single time. This chain links TRBV11-2 with TRBJ2-2, with D perhaps matching TRBD2 (6 bases). The germline gives CDR1 SGHAT, CDR2 FQNNGV. The CDR3 covers 15 residues. V was clipped by 5 bases and J by 4 bases, with 14 bases between them. The CDR3 coding sequence is TGTGCCAGCAGCGCCGAATCCGGGGGCACCGGGGAGCTGTTTTTT. Its protein is CASSAESGGTGELFF.

The rearrangement joins TRBV5-8 to TRBJ1-5; D gene unclear. Trimming shortened V by 4 bases and J by 0 bases, and 11 bases separated the two germline ends. The CDR3 length is 15 residues. Germline loops: CDR1 SGHTS, CDR2 YDEGEE. In DNA form, the CDR3 reads TGTGCCAGCAGCGTCAATGGATATAGCAATCAGCCCCAGCATTTT. Amino acid sequence: CASSVNGYSNQPQHF.

The J gene is TRBJ1-5, the V gene TRBV2; 7 positions agree with TRBD1. V lost 6 bases to trimming and J lost 3 bases; unmatched junction nucleotides: 14. The length of the CDR3 is 17 residues. Germline CDR1 and CDR2: SNHLY and FYNNEI. This CDR3 reads CASSPQTGNINNQPQHF. CDR3 bases: TGTGCCAGCAGCCCCCAGACAGGGAATATTAACAATCAGCCCCAGCATTTT.

This rearrangement joins TRBV6-1 to TRBJ2-7, with D uncertain. Trimming left V 11 bases short and J 2 bases short, with 10 bases between. The CDR3 length is 11 residues. Germline V gene data show CDR1 as MNHNS and CDR2 as SASEGT. The CDR3 region has the DNA TGTGCCGCCGAGGTCGCCTACGAGCAGTACTTC. It is translated as CAAEVAYEQYF.

V usage is TRBV20-1 and J usage is TRBJ2-5, with D perhaps matching TRBD2 (6 bases). This CDR3 has 11 amino acids. V lost 3 bases, J lost 4 bases, and 6 bases lay in between. Germline V gene sequence: CDR1 DFQATT, CDR2 SNEGSKA (reference sequence). The CDR3 loop is CSASSGETQYF. CDR3 coding DNA: TGCAGTGCTAGTAGCGGAGAGACCCAGTACTTC.

This sequence joins TRBV7-9 and TRBJ2-2, with D maybe TRBD2 (5 bases). This CDR3 is 17 amino acids long. V was clipped by 1 base and J by 5 bases, with 17 bases between them. CDR1 SEHNR and CDR2 FQNEAQ come from the germline V gene (reference sequence). The CDR3 reads CASSLVGQARGTGELFF. The DNA for the CDR3 is TGTGCCAGCAGCTTAGTCGGCCAGGCTAGAGGGACCGGGGAGCTGTTTTTT.

This clone was seen more than once but under ten times. The chain uses TRBV18 and TRBJ2-6; perhaps D is TRBD1 or TRBD2 (5 bases each). This CDR3 region has 13 residues. The germline V and J ends were trimmed by 5 bases and 12 bases, with 14 bases remaining between them. CDR1 is KGHSH, CDR2 LQKENI, per germline. In DNA form, the CDR3 reads TGTGCCAGCTCAACCGGGACGGCGGGCGTCCTGACTTTC. Encoded protein: CASSTGTAGVLTF. Looking up the rest from reference TRBV18 and TRBJ2-6 gives the full variable domain: NAGVMQNPRHLVRRRGQEARLRCSPMKGHSHVYWYRQLPEEGLKFMVYLQKENIIDESGMPKERFSAEFPKEGPSILRIQQVVRGDSAAYFCASSTGTAGVLTFGAGSRLTVL.